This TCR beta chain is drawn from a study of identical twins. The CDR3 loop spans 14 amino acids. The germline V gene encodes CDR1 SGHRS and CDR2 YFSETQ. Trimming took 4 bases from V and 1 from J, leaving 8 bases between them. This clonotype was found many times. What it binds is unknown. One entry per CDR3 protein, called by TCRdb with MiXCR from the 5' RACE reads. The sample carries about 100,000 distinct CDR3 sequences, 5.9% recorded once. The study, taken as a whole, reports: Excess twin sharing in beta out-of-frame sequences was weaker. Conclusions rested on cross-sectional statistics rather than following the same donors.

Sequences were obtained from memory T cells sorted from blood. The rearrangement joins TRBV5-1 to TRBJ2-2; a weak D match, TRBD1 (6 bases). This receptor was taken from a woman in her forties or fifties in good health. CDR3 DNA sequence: TGCGCCAGCAGCCAGACAGGGAACACCGGGGAGCTGTTTTTT. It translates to CASSQTGNTGELFF.